The present entry profiles one T cell receptor beta chain with its context. The CDR3 covers 13 residues. The V end lost 7 bases, the J end lost 1 base, and 10 bases lay between the germline ends. Germline V gene lookup returns CDR1 LNHDA and CDR2 SQIVND (reference sequence). TCRdb re-analysed the RT-PCR reads in MiXCR, keeping a single row per CDR3 protein. The table lists about 680,000 distinct CDR3 sequences, approximately 15% of them singletons. The V gene is TRBV19, the J gene TRBJ1-1; maybe TRBD1 (5 bases). Sequences were obtained from memory CD4+ T cells from blood. This TCR was recovered from a female donor in good health, serving as a healthy control. CDR3 nucleotides: TGTGCCAGTACCGACAGAGGGAACACTGAAGCTTTCTTT. Translation gives CASTDRGNTEAFF.